This TCR beta chain was captured in a study of T cell responses to AZD1222 COVID-19 vaccine. In the case of this clone: Its target is unknown.

Findings and caveats of the study: CD4 TCRs associated with vaccination spanned spike, dominating at 160-218 and 743-854.

Trimming stripped 3 bases from V and 10 bases from J, with 9 bases between. Germline values: CDR1 MDHEN, CDR2 SYDVKM. CDR3 length: 12 residues. The method was immunoSEQ multiplex PCR; TCRdb's version includes in-frame clones alone and lacks a portion of them. The sample has 75,000 to 85,000 clones, around 88% seen once. The sequence came from an adult who received the AZD1222 COVID-19 vaccine. Sequenced material: peripheral blood, taken 28 days after the second AZD1222 dose. The chain links TRBV28 to TRBJ1-4; D might be TRBD1 (5 bases). The CDR3 loop is CASSLGRVKLFF. CDR3 coding DNA: TGTGCCAGCAGTTTGGGCAGGGTAAAACTGTTTTTT.